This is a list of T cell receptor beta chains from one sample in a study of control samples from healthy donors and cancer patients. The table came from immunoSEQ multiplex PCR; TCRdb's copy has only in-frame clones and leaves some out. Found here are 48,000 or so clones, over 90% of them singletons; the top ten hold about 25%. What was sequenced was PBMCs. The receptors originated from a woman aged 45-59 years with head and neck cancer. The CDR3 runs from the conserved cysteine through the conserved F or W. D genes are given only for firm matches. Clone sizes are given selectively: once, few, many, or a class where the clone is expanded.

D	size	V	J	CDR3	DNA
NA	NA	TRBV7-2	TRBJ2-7	CASSPYGGGDEQYF	TGTGCCAGCAGCCCGTACGGGGGCGGGGACGAGCAGTACTTC
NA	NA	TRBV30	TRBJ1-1	CAWSDMGTEAFF	TGTGCCTGGAGTGACATGGGCACTGAAGCTTTCTTT
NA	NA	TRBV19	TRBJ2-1	CASSIDYAGTYNEQFF	TGTGCCAGTAGTATAGATTATGCCGGGACTTACAATGAGCAGTTCTTC
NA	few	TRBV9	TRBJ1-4	CASSVEAAAGEKLFF	TGTGCCAGCAGCGTAGAGGCAGCCGCGGGTGAAAAACTGTTTTTT
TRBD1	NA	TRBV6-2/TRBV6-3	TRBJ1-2	CASSRTGARGYTF	TGTGCCAGCAGCCGAACAGGGGCGAGAGGCTACACCTTC
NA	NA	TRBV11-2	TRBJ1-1	CASSLEFSRQVSGFF	TGTGCCAGCAGCTTAGAGTTTAGTCGACAGGTTAGTGGCTTCTTT
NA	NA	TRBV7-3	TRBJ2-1	CASSLQQSSYNEQFF	TGTGCCAGCAGCTTACAACAGAGCTCCTACAATGAGCAGTTCTTC
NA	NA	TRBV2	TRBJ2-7	CASSERIGGEQYF	TGTGCCAGCAGTGAAAGGATCGGGGGCGAGCAGTACTTC
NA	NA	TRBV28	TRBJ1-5	CASSPGTSYSNQPQHF	TGTGCCAGCAGTCCCGGAACATCATATAGCAATCAGCCCCAGCATTTT
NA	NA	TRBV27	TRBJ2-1	CASSFSGYNEQFF	TGTGCCAGCAGTTTTTCGGGGTACAATGAGCAGTTCTTC
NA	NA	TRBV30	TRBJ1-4	CAWGTGRASKGLFF	TGTGCCTGGGGAACAGGACGAGCCTCGAAGGGACTGTTTTTT
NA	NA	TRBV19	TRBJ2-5	CASSMDPGPPGETQYF	TGTGCCAGTAGTATGGATCCGGGACCCCCCGGGGAGACCCAGTACTTC
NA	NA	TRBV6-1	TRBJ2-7	CASSEGIQMAYEQYF	TGTGCCAGCAGTGAAGGGATACAGATGGCCTACGAGCAGTACTTC
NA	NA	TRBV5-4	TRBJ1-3	CASSLSTASGNTIYF	TGTGCCAGCAGCTTGAGCACAGCCTCTGGAAACACCATATATTTT
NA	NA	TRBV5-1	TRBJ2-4	CASSLAPGNIQYF	TGCGCCAGCAGCTTGGCCCCCGGGAACATTCAGTACTTC
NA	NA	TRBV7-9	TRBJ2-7	CASSLVGLAKNEQYF	TGTGCCAGCAGCTTAGTAGGGCTAGCGAAGAACGAGCAGTACTTC
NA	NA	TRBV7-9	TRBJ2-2	CASSFRIENTGELFF	TGTGCCAGCAGCTTTAGGATCGAGAACACCGGGGAGCTGTTTTTT
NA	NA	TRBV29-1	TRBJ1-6	CSVVEGFNSPLHF	TGCAGCGTTGTTGAGGGGTTTAATTCACCCCTCCACTTT
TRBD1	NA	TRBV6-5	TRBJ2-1	CASSRQGYEQFF	TGTGCCAGCAGTCGACAGGGGTATGAGCAGTTCTTC
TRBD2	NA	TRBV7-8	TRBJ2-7	CASSLLAGSSYEQYF	TGTGCCAGCAGCCTCCTAGCGGGGAGCTCCTACGAGCAGTACTTC
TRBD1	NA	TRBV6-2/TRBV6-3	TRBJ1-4	CASSRTGGGEKLFF	TGTGCCAGCAGTCGGACAGGAGGGGGTGAAAAACTGTTTTTT
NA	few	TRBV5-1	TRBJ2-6	CASSLEGANVLTF	TGCGCCAGCAGCTTGGAGGGGGCCAACGTCCTGACTTTC
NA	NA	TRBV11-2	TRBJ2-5	CASSLGMASVETQYF	TGTGCCAGCAGCTTAGGGATGGCTAGCGTCGAGACCCAGTACTTC
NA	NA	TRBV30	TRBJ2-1	CAWSVSLSSYNEQFF	TGTGCCTGGAGTGTATCCTTGAGCTCCTACAATGAGCAGTTCTTC